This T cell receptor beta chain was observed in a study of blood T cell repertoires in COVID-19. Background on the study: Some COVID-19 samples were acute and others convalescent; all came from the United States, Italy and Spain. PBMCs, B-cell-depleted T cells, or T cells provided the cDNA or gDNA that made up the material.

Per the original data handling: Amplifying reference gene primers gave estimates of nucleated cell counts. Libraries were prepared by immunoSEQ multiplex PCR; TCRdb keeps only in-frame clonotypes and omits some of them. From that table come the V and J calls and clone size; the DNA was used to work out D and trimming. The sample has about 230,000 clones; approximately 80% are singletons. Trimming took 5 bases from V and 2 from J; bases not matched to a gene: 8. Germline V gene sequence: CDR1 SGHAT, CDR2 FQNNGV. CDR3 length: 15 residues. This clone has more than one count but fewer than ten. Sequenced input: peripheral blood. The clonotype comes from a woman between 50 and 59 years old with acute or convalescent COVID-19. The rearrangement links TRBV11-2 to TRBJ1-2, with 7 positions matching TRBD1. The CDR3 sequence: CASSPVGGGNYGYTF. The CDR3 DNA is TGTGCCAGCAGCCCAGTAGGAGGGGGCAACTATGGCTACACCTTC.